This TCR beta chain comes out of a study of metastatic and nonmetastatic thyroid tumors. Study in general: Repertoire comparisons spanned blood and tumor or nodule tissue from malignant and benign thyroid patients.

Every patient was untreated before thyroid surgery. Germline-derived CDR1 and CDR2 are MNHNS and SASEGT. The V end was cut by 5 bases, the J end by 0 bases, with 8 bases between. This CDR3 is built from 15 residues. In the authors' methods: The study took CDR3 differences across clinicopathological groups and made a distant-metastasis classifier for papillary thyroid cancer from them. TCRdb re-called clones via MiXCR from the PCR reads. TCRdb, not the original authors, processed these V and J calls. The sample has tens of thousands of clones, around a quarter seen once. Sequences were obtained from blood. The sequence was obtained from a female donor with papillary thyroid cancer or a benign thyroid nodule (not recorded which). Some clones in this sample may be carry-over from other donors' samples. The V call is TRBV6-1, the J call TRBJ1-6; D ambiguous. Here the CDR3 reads CASSKDFSYNSPLHF. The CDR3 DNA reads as TGTGCCAGCAGTAAAGATTTCTCCTATAATTCACCCCTCCACTTT.